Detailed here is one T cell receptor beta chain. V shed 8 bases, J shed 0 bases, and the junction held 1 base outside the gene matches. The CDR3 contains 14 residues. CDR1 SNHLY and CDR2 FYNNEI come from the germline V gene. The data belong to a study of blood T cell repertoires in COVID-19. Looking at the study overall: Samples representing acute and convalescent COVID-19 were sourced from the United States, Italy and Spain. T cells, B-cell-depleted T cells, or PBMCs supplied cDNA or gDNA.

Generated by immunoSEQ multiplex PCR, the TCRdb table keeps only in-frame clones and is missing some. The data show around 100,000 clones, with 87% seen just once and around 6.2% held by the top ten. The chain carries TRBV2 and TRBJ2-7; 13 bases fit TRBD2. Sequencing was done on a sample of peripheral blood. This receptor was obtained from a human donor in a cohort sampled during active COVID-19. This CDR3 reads CASGTSGISYEQYF. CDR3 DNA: TGTGCCAGCGGGACTAGCGGGATCTCCTACGAGCAGTACTTC. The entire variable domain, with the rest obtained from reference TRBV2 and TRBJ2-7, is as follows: EPEVTQTPSHQVTQMGQEVILRCVPISNHLYFYWYRQILGQKVEFLVSFYNNEISEKSEIFDDQFSVERPDGSNFTLKIRSTKLEDSAMYFCASGTSGISYEQYFGPGTRLTVT.